In its sample, the clone carrying this T cell receptor (beta chain) was seen many times. No antigen is known for it. TCRdb reprocessed the 5' RACE reads with MiXCR, giving one entry per CDR3 protein. This table has a few hundred thousand distinct CDR3 sequences, 24% appearing once. This specimen comes from a study of CD8 T cells in ankylosing spondylitis. The CDR3 is made up of 15 amino acids. V lost 5 bases, J lost 4 bases, and 16 bases lay in between. Germline-derived CDR1 and CDR2 are SGDLS and YYNGEE. General observations from the study: The authors reported significant enrichment of disease-linked clones in matched ankylosing spondylitis synovial fluid.

Sequenced material: blood, either unsorted or a sorted T cell fraction (not recorded which). The J gene is TRBJ2-4, the V gene TRBV9; tentatively, D is TRBD2 (6 bases). The origin of this receptor is a male donor with ankylosing spondylitis or in good health (not recorded which). The CDR3 DNA is TGTGCCAGCAGTGATGATCGGGCGGGGAAAAACATTCAGTACTTC. As protein: CASSDDRAGKNIQYF. The whole variable domain, remainder taken from reference TRBV9 and TRBJ2-4, is DSGVTQTPKHLITATGQRVTLRCSPRSGDLSVYWYQQSLDQGLQFLIQYYNGEERAKGNILERFSAQQFPDLHSELNLSSLELGDSALYFCASSDDRAGKNIQYFGAGTRLSVL.